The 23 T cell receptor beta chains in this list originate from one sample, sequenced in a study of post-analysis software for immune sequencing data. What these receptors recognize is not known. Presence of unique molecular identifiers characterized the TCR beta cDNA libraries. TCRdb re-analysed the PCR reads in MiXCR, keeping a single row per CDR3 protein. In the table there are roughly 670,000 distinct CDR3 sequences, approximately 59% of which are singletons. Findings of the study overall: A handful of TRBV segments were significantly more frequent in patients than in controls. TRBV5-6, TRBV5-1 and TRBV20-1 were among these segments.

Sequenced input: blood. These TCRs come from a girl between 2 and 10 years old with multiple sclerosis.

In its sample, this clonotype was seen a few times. The CDR3 nucleotides read TGCGCCAGCAGCTTGAGGCAGCCCTACAATGAGCAGTTCTTC. Its protein product is CASSLRQPYNEQFF. The chain combines TRBV5-1 with TRBJ2-1; D gene uncertain. Germline CDR1 reads SGHRS; CDR2 reads YFSETQ. The CDR3 contains 14 residues. With 1 base removed from V and 2 bases from J, the gap between germline ends came to 7 bases. Full variable domain (outside the CDR3, taken from reference TRBV5-1 and TRBJ2-1): KAGVTQTPRYLIKTRGQQVTLSCSPISGHRSVSWYQQTPGQGLQFLFEYFSETQRNKGNFPGRFSGRQFSNSRSEMNVSTLELGDSALYLCASSLRQPYNEQFFGPGTRLTVL.

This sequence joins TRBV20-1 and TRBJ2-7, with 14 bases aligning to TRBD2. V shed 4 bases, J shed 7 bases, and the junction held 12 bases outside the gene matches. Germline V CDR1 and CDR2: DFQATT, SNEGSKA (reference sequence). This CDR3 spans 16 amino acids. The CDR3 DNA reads TGCAGTGCTATGGGACTAGCGGGAGCCTCCTACAATGAGCAGTACTTC. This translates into CSAMGLAGASYNEQYF.

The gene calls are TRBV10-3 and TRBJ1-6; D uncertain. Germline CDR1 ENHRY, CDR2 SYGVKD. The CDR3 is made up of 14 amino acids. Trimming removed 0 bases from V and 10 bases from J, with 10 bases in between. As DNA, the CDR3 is TGTGCCATCAGTGAGTCTGACGGGGAGTCACCCCTCCACTTT. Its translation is CAISESDGESPLHF.

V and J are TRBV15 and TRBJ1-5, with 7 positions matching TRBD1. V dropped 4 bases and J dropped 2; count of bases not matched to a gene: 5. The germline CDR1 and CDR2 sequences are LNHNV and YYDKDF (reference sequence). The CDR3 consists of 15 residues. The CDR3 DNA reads TGTGCCACCAGCATTAGACAGGGAGGCAATCAGCCCCAGCATTTT. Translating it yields CATSIRQGGNQPQHF.

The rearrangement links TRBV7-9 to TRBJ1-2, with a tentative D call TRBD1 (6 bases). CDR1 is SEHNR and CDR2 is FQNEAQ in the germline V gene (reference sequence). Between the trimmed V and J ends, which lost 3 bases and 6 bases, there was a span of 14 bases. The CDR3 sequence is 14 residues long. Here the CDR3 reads CASSFGGPADGYTF. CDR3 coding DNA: TGTGCCAGCAGCTTCGGGGGGCCGGCCGATGGCTACACCTTC. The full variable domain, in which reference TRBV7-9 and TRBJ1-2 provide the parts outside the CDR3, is DTGVSQNPRHKITKRGQNVTFRCDPISEHNRLYWYRQTLGQGPEFLTYFQNEAQLEKSRLLSDRFSAERPKGSFSTLEIQRTEQGDSAMYLCASSFGGPADGYTFGSGTRLTVV.

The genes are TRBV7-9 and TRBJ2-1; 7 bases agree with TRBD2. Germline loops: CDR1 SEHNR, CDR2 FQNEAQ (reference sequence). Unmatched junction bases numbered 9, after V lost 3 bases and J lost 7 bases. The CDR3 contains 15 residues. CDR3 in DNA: TGTGCCAGCAGCTTTCTGGCGGGAGTTGGTAATGAGCAGTTCTTC. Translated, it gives CASSFLAGVGNEQFF. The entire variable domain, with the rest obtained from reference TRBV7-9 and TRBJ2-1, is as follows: DTGVSQNPRHKITKRGQNVTFRCDPISEHNRLYWYRQTLGQGPEFLTYFQNEAQLEKSRLLSDRFSAERPKGSFSTLEIQRTEQGDSAMYLCASSFLAGVGNEQFFGPGTRLTVL.

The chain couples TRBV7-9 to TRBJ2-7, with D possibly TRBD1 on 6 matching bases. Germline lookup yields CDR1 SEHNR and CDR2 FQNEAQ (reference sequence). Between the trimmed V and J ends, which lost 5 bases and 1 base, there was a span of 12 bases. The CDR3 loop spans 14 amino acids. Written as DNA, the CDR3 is TGTGCCAGCAGCGCGACAGGCATTTCCTACGAGCAGTACTTC. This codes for CASSATGISYEQYF. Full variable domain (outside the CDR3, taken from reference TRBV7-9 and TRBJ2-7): DTGVSQNPRHKITKRGQNVTFRCDPISEHNRLYWYRQTLGQGPEFLTYFQNEAQLEKSRLLSDRFSAERPKGSFSTLEIQRTEQGDSAMYLCASSATGISYEQYFGPGTRLTVT.

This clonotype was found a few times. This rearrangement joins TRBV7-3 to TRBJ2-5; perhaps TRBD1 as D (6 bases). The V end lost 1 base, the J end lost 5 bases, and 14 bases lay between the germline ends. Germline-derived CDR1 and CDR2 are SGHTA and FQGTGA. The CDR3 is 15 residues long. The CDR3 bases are TGTGCCAGCAGCTTAATCGGACAGACGGGGGAGACCCAGTACTTC. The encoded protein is CASSLIGQTGETQYF.

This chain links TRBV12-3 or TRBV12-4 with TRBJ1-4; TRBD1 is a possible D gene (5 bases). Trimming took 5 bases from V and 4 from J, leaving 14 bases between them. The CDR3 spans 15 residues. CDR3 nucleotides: TGTGCCAGCAGTAGGGATGGAGGGGTTAATGAAAAACTGTTTTTT. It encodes CASSRDGGVNEKLFF.

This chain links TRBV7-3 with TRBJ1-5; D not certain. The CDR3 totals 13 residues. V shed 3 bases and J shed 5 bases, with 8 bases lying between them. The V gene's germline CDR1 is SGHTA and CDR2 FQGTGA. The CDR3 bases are TGTGCCAGCAGCTTCAATAGGGATCAGCCCCAGCATTTT. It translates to CASSFNRDQPQHF.

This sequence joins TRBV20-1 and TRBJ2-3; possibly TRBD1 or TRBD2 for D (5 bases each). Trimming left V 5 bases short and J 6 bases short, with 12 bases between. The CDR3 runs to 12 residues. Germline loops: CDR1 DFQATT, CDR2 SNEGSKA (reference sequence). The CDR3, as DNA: TGCAGTGCTCTAGACGAGGGGGATACGCAGTATTTT. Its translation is CSALDEGDTQYF.

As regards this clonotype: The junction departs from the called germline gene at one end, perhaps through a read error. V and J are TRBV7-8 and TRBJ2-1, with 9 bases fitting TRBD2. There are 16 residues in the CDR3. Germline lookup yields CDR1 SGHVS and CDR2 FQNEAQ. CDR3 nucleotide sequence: TGTGCCTGCAGCTCCCTCGGGCGGGGGGGCCCCAATGAGCAGTTCTTC. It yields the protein CACSSLGRGGPNEQFF.

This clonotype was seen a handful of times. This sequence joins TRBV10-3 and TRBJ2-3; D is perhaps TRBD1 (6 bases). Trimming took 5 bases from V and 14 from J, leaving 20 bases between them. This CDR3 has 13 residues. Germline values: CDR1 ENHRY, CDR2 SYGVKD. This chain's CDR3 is CAISLDGQGPSYF. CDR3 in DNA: TGTGCCATCAGTCTAGACGGGCAGGGGCCGTCGTATTTT.

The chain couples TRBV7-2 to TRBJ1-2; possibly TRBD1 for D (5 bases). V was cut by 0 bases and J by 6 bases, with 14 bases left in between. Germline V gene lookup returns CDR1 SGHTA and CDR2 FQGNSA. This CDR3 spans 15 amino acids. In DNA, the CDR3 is TGTGCCAGCAGCTTAGCGCCGGCAGGGCCAGATGGCTACACCTTC. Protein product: CASSLAPAGPDGYTF.

The CDR3 region has the DNA TGTGCCAGCAGCCCCCAAAGGGAGGAAAAACTGTTTTTT. Protein sequence: CASSPQREEKLFF. This sequence joins TRBV7-2 and TRBJ1-4; D is unresolved. Germline V lookup: CDR1 SGHTA, CDR2 FQGNSA. The ends were cut back, 5 bases at V and 8 bases at J, with 12 bases in the middle. CDR3 length: 13 amino acids.

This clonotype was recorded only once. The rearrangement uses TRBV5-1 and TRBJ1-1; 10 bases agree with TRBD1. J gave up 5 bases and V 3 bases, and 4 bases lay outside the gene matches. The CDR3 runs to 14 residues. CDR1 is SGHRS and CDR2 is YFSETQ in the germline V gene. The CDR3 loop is CASSSWTGGTEAFF. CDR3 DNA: TGCGCCAGCAGCTCATGGACAGGGGGAACTGAAGCTTTCTTT.

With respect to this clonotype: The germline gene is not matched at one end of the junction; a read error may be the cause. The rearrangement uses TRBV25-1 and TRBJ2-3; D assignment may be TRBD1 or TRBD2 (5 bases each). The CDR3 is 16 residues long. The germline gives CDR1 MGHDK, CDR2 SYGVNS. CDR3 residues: CAGSEVGVRYTDTQYF. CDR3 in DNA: TGTGCCGGCAGTGAAGTGGGGGTCCGGTACACAGATACGCAGTATTTT.

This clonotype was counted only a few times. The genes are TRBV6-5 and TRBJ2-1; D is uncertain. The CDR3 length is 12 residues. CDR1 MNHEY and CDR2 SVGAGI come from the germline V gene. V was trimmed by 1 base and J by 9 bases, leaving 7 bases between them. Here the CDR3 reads CASSYFGGEQFF. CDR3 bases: TGTGCCAGCAGTTACTTCGGCGGTGAGCAGTTCTTC.

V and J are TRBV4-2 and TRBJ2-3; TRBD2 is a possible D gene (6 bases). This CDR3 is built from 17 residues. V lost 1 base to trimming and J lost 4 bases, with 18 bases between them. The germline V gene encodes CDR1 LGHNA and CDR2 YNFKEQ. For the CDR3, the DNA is TGTGCCAGCAGCCAAGGGGAGCGGGCGGGCCTTTCAGATACGCAGTATTTT. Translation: CASSQGERAGLSDTQYF.

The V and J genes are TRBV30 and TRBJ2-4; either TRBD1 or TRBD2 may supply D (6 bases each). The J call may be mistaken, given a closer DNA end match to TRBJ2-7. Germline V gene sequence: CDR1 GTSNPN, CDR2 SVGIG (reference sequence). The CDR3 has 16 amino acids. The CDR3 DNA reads TGTGCCTGGAGTACGGGAGTGGGACATAACTTCCACGAGCAGTACTTC. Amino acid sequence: CAWSTGVGHNFHEQYF.

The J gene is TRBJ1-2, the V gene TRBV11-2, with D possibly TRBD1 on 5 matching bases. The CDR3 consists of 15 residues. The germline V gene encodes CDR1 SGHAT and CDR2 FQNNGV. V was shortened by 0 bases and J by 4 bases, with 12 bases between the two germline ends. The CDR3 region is CASSLEGRTIYGYTF. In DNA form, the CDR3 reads TGTGCCAGCAGCTTAGAGGGACGGACCATCTATGGCTACACCTTC.

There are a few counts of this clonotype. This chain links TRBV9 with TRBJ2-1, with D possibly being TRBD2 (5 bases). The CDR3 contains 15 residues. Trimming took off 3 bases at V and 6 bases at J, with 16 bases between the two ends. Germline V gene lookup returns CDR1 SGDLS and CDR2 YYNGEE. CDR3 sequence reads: CASSEDPRGPNEQFF. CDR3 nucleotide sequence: TGTGCCAGCAGCGAGGACCCACGGGGTCCCAATGAGCAGTTCTTC.

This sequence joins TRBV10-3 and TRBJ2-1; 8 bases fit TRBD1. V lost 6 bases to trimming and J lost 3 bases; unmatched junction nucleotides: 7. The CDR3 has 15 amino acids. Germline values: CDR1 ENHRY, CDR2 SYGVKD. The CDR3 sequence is CAISMLDRVYNEQFF. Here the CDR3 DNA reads TGTGCCATCAGCATGCTGGACAGGGTCTACAATGAGCAGTTCTTC.